This T cell receptor beta chain originates from a study of molecular identifiers for immune sequencing clone quantification. This CDR3 is built from 16 residues. TCRdb re-analysed the PCR reads in MiXCR, keeping a single row per CDR3 protein. The sample lists hundreds of thousands of distinct CDR3 sequences; over 25% were seen once. The receptor was isolated from a human donor in good health. Some libraries in this study had Jurkat cell RNA spiked in. Specimen: naive CD8+ T cells from blood, with Jurkat cell RNA spiked in. Subset: FACS-sorted CD8+CD4-CCR7+CD45RA+ naive T cells. The chain carries TRBV3-2 and TRBJ2-7; the table's D gene call, TRBD1, was not cross checked with the DNA. TRBV3-2 is annotated as a pseudogene. This chain's CDR3 is CAGTGAGTGITYEQYF. Written as DNA, the CDR3 is TGTGCCGGCACCGGAGCGGGGACAGGGATAACCTACGAGCAGTACTTC.